This T cell receptor (beta chain) was recorded in a study of shared clonotypes between healthy human individuals. Whole-study context: CD4 naive cells filled three plates per donor, CD4 memory three, CD8 naive two and CD8 memory one.

This clone was seen a single time. This CDR3 is built from 16 residues. Germline V lookup: CDR1 SEHNR, CDR2 FQNEAQ (reference sequence). V dropped 1 base and J dropped 0; count of bases not matched to a gene: 3. Using immunoSEQ multiplex PCR, the repertoire was profiled, and TCRdb retains in-frame clones only, with some absent. The table has about 600,000 clones, roughly 98% seen once. Positively selected for CCR7, the CD45RO-negative cells used as naive CD8 cells excluded terminally differentiated effector memory CD45RA+ cells. The gene calls are TRBV7-9 and TRBJ2-4, with 7 bases lining up with TRBD2. This clonotype was obtained from a man aged 25-45 years in good health. The material sequenced was naive CD8+ T cells sorted from blood. The DNA for the CDR3 is TGTGCCAGCAGCTTAGTGCGGGGGTTAGCCAAAAACATTCAGTACTTC. This encodes CASSLVRGLAKNIQYF.